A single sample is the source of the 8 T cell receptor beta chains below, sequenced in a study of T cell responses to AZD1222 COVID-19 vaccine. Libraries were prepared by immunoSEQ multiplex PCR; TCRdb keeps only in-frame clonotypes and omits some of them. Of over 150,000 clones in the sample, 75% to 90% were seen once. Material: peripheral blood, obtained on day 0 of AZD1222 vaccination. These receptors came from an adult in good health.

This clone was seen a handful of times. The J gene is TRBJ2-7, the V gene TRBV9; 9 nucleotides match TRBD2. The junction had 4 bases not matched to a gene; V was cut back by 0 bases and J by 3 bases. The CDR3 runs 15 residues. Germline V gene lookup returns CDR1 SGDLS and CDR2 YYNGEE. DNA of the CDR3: TGTGCCAGCAGCGTAGGGGGGACTAGCCTCTACGAGCAGTACTTC. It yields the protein CASSVGGTSLYEQYF.

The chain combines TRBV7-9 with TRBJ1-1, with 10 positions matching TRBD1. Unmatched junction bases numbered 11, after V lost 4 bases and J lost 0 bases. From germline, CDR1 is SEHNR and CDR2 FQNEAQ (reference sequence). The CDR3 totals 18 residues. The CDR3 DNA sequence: TGTGCCAGCAGCTCGTCCCGACAGGGGGCACAAGTGAACACTGAAGCTTTCTTT. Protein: CASSSSRQGAQVNTEAFF.

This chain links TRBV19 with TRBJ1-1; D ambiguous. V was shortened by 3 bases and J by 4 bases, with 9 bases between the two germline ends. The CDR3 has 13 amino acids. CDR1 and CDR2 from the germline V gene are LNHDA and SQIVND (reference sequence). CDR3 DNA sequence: TGTGCCAGTAGTATCCGACTGGGCACTGAAGCTTTCTTT. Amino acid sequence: CASSIRLGTEAFF.

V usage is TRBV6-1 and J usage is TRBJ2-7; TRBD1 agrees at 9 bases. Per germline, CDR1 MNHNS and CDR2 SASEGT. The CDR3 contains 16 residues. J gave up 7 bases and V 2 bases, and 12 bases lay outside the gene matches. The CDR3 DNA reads TGTGCCAGCAGTGAAATGCCTTGGGGACAGGGTGCGGAGCAGTACTTC. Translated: CASSEMPWGQGAEQYF.

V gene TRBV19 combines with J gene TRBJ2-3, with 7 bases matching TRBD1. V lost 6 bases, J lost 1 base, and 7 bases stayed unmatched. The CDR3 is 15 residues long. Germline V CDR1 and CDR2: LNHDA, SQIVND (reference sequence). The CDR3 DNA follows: TGTGCCAGTAGCCACAGGGGATTGGGCACAGATACGCAGTATTTT. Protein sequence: CASSHRGLGTDTQYF.

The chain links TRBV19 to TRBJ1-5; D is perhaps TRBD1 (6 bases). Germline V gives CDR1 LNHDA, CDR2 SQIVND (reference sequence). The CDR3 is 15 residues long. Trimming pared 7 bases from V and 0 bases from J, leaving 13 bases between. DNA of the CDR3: TGTGCCAGTAACAAGGGGGGGTATAGCAATCAGCCCCAGCATTTT. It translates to CASNKGGYSNQPQHF.

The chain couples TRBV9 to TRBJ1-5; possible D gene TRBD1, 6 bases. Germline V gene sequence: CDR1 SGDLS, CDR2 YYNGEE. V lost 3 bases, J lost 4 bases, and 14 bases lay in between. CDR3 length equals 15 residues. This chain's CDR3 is CASSESGGANQPQHF. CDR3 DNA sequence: TGTGCCAGCAGCGAGTCGGGGGGCGCGAATCAGCCCCAGCATTTT. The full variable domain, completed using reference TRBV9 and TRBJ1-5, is DSGVTQTPKHLITATGQRVTLRCSPRSGDLSVYWYQQSLDQGLQFLIQYYNGEERAKGNILERFSAQQFPDLHSELNLSSLELGDSALYFCASSESGGANQPQHFGDGTRLSIL.

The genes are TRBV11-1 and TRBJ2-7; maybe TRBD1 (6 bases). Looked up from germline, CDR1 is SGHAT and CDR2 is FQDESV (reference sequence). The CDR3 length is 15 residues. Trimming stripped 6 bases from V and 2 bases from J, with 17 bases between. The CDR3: CASRRGRQATYEQYF. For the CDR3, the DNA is TGTGCCAGCAGGAGGGGCCGACAGGCCACCTACGAGCAGTACTTC.